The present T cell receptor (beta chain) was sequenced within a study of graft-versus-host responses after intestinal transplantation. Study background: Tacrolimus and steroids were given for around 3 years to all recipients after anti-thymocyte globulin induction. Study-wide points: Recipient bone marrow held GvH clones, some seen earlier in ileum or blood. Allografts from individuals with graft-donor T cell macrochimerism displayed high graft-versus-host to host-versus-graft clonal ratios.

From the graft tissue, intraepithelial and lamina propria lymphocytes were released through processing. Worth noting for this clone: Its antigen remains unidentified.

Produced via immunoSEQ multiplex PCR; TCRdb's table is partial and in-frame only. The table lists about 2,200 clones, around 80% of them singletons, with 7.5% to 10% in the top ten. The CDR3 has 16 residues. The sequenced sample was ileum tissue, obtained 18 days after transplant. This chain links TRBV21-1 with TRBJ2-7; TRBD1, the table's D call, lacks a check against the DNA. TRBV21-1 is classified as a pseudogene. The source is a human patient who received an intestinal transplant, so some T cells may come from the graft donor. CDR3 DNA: TGTGCCAGGACTAGACAGGGGGCGTTGGTTAGTGGCGAGCAGTACTTC. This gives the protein CARTRQGALVSGEQYF.